The 8 T cell receptor beta chains in this list originate from one sample, sequenced in a study of blood T cells in healthy people across ages. A second PCR of 7 to 11 cycles used a sample-barcoded 5' primer and a J-beta primer mix. In TCRdb, the 5' RACE reads were re-called with MiXCR into one record per CDR3 protein. Among roughly 410,000 distinct CDR3 sequences, approximately 47% were seen once, and the ten largest hold around 49%. Input material: blood. The receptors derive from a man between 60 and 75 years old in good health.

The chain joins TRBV20-1 to TRBJ1-2; maybe TRBD1 (6 bases). The CDR3 contains 13 residues. Looked up from germline, CDR1 is DFQATT and CDR2 is SNEGSKA (reference sequence). The germline V and J ends were trimmed by 4 bases and 4 bases, with 13 bases remaining between them. The chain's CDR3 is CSATSGVGYGYTF. In DNA form, the CDR3 reads TGCAGTGCTACCTCAGGGGTCGGCTATGGCTACACCTTC.

The chain has TRBV6-1 and TRBJ2-1; 9 nucleotides line up with TRBD1. This CDR3 contains 16 residues. V lost 4 bases to trimming and J lost 5 bases; unmatched junction nucleotides: 9. Germline-derived CDR1 and CDR2 are MNHNS and SASEGT. The CDR3 region has the DNA TGTGCCAGCAGTGCTGTCCGGGACAGGGCTAACAATGAGCAGTTCTTC. Translated: CASSAVRDRANNEQFF.

This clonotype has only a few counts. V usage is TRBV9 and J usage is TRBJ2-1; D ambiguous. Trimming stripped 3 bases from V and 0 bases from J, with 13 bases between. Germline CDR1 is SGDLS and CDR2 is YYNGEE. CDR3 length: 16 amino acids. CDR3 protein: CASSASAQASYNEQFF. Here the CDR3 DNA reads TGTGCCAGCAGCGCCAGCGCCCAGGCCTCCTACAATGAGCAGTTCTTC.

The chain uses TRBV6-2 or TRBV6-3 and TRBJ2-3; 13 nucleotides line up with TRBD2. CDR3 length: 19 amino acids. The V gene end was trimmed by 4 bases and the J gene end by 1 base; junction bases not matched to a gene: 11. Germline V lookup: CDR1 MNHEY, CDR2 SVGEGT. CDR3 sequence reads: CASSSGTSGDGEGTDTQYF. CDR3 DNA sequence: TGTGCCAGCAGTTCCGGGACTAGCGGGGACGGAGAGGGCACAGATACGCAGTATTTT.

The J gene is TRBJ2-7, the V gene TRBV5-1; TRBD2 matches at 9 bases. After removal of 3 bases from V and 3 bases from J, the junction contained 1 base not matched to a gene. Looked up from germline, CDR1 is SGHRS and CDR2 is YFSETQ. The length of the CDR3 is 13 residues. CDR3 DNA: TGCGCCAGCAGCTGGACTAGCGACTACGAGCAGTACTTC. Protein: CASSWTSDYEQYF.

This clonotype was counted only a few times. The genes are TRBV19 and TRBJ2-5; the D call may be TRBD1 or TRBD2 (6 bases each). Germline CDR1 and CDR2: LNHDA and SQIVND (reference sequence). The CDR3 is made up of 12 amino acids. Trimming took 8 bases from V and 7 from J, leaving 14 bases between them. Written as DNA, the CDR3 is TGTGCCAGTGGGGGGAGAGGGGGGACCCAGTACTTC. It translates to CASGGRGGTQYF. The full variable domain, its missing parts supplied by reference TRBV19 and TRBJ2-5, is DGGITQSPKYLFRKEGQNVTLSCEQNLNHDAMYWYRQDPGQGLRLIYYSQIVNDFQKGDIAEGYSVSREKKESFPLTVTSAQKNPTAFYLCASGGRGGTQYFGPGTRLLVL.

There are a few counts of this clonotype. The chain combines TRBV27 with TRBJ2-7, with TRBD2 matching over 7 bases. J gave up 0 bases and V 6 bases, and 2 bases lay outside the gene matches. CDR3 length: 13 amino acids. Germline loops: CDR1 MNHEY, CDR2 SMNVEV (reference sequence). The CDR3 loop is CASRGGSSYEQYF. DNA of the CDR3: TGTGCCAGCAGAGGCGGGAGCTCCTACGAGCAGTACTTC.

The chain is built from TRBV27 and TRBJ2-7; perhaps TRBD1 as D (6 bases). V dropped 8 bases and J dropped 4 bases, with 18 bases sitting between them. This CDR3 region has 14 residues. Germline V gene sequence: CDR1 MNHEY, CDR2 SMNVEV (reference sequence). The CDR3 loop reads CASGVQGFRYEQYF. The CDR3 DNA follows: TGTGCCAGCGGGGTACAGGGCTTTAGGTACGAGCAGTACTTC.